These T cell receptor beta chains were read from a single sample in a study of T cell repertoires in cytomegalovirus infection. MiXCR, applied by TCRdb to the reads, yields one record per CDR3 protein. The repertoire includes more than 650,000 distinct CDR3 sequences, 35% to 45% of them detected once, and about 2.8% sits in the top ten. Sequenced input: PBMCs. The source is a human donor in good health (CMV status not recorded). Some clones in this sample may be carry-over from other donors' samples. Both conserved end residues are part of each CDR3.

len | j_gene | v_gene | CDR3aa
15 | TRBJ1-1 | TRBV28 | CDSRTGYFSNTEAFF
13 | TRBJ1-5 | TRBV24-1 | CATSVSSNQPQHF
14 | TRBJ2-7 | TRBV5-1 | CASRGLAGSDEQYF
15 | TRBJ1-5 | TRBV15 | CATSTSRDGYQPQHF
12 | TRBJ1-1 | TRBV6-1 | CASSERVTEAFF
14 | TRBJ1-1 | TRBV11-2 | CASSRASLNTEAFF
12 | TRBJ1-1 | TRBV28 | CASSQRTVEAFF
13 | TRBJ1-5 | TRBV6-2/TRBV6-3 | CASSYVRDQPQHF
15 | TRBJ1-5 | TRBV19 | CASSIPGDSNQPQHF
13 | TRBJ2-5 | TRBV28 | CASATDGRGSQYF
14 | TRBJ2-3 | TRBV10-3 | CAISDAGGADTQYF
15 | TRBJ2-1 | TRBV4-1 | CASSQDAAVGDEQFF
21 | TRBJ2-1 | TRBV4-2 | CASSQDPHSSGRSSAYNEQFF
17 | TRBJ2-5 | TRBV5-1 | CASSLGSGTATQETQYF
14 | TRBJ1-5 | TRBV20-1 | CSARGGTQPQPQHF
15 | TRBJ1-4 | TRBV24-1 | CATSDERQGNEKLFF
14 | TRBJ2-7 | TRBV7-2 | CASSLWANSYEQYF
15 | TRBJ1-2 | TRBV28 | CASRHYRGPTYGYTF
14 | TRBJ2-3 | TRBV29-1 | CSVEEEAERDTQYF
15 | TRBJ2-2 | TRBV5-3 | CASSLTSGATGELFF
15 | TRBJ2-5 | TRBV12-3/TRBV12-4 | CASSLYGSLGKAQYF
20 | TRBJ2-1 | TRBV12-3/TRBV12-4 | CASSVTGQGRLPSGYNEQFF
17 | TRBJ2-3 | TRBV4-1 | CASSQGDGGPYTDTQYF
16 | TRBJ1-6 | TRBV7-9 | CASSTTGSPHNSPLHF
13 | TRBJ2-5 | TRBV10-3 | CAISLNSGETLYF
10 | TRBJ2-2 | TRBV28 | CASGDRLLFF
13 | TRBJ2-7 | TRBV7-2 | CASSLATGTPQDF
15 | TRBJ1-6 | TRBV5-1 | CASRPRGLGDSPLHF
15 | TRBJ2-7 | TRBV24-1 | CATSDPGTSNHEQYF
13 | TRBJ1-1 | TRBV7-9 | CASSLSDNTEAFF
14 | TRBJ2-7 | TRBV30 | CAWCRDSRSYEQYF
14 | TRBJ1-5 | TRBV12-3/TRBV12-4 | CASSWTGMGQPQHF
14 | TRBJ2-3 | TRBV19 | CASTETSGTDTQYF
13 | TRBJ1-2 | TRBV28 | CASSSGPYYGYTF
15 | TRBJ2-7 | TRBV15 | CATSRDSGIGYEQYF
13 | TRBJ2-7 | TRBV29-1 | CSALSGGLDEQYF
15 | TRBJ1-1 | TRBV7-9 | CASSSPTGLNTEAFF
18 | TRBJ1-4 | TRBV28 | CASSFFRGRGGREEKLFF
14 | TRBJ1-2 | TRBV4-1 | CASSQEGSFYGYTF
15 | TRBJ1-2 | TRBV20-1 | CSAREERRINYGYTF
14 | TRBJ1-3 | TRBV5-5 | CASSETGVGNTIYF
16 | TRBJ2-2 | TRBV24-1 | CATSGVRDFRAGELFF
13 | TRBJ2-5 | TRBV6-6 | CASSSGVRETQYF
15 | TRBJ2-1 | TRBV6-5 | CASGVLAGSYNEQFF
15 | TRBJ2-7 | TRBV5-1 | CASSEGTSGAYEQYF
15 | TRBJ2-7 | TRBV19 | CASSISAGRSYEQYF
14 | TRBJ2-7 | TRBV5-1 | CASSQPGSSYEQYF
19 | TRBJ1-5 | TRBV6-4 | CASSDPFQMGQGAVQPQHF
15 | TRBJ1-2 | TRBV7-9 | CASSIRGQAGDGYTF
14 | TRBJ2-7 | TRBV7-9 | CASSSYRGAGEQYF